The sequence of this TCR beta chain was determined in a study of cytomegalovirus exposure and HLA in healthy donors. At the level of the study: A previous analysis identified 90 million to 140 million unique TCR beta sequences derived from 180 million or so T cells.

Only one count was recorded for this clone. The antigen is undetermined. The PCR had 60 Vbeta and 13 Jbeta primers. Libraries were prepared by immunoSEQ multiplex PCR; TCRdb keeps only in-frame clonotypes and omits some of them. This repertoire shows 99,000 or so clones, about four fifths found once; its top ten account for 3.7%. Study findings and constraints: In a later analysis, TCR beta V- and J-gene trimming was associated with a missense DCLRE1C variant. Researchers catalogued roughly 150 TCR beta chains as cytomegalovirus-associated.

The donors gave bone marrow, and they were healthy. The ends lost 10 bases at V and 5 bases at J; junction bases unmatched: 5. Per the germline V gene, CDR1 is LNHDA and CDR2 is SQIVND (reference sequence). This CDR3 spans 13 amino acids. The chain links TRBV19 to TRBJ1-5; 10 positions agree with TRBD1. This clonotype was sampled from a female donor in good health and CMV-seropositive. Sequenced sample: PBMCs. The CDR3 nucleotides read TGTGCCATCGCGACAGGGGGCGATCAGCCCCAGCATTTT. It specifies CAIATGGDQPQHF. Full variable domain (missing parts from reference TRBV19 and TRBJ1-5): DGGITQSPKYLFRKEGQNVTLSCEQNLNHDAMYWYRQDPGQGLRLIYYSQIVNDFQKGDIAEGYSVSREKKESFPLTVTSAQKNPTAFYLCAIATGGDQPQHFGDGTRLSIL.